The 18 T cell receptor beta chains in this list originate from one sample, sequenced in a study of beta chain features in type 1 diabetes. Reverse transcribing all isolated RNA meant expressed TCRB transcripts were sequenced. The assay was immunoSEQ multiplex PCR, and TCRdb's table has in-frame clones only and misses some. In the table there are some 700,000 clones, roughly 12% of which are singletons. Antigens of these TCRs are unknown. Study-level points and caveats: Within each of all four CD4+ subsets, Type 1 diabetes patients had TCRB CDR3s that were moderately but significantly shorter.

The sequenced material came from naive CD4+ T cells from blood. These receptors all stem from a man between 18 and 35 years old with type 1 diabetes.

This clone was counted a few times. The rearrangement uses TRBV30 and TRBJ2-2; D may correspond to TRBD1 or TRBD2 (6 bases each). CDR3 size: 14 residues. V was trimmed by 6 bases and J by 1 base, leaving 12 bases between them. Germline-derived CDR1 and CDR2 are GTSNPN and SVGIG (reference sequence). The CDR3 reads CACRGPGNTGELFF. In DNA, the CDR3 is TGTGCCTGCCGGGGGCCCGGGAACACCGGGGAGCTGTTTTTT.

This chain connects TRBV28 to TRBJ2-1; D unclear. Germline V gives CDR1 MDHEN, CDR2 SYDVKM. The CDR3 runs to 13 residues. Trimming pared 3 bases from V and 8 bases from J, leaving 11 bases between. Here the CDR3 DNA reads TGTGCCAGCAGTTTTAGTAGTTCCCATGAGCAGTTCTTC. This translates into CASSFSSSHEQFF.

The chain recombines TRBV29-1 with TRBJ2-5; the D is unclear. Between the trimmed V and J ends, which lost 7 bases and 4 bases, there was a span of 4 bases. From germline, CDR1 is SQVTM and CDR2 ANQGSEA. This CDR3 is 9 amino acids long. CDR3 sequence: CSAGETQYF. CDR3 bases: TGCAGCGCCGGAGAGACCCAGTACTTC. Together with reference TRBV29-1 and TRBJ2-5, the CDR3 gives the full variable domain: SAVISQKPSRDICQRGTSLTIQCQVDSQVTMMFWYRQQPGQSLTLIATANQGSEATYESGFVIDKFPISRPNLTFSTLTVSNMSPEDSSIYLCSAGETQYFGPGTRLLVL.

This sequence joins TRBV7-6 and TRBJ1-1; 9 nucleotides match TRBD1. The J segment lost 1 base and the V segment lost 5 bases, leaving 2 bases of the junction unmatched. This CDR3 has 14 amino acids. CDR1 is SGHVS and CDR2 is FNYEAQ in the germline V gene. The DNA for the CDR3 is TGTGCCAGCAGCCAGGGACAGGGGAACACTGAAGCTTTCTTT. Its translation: CASSQGQGNTEAFF.

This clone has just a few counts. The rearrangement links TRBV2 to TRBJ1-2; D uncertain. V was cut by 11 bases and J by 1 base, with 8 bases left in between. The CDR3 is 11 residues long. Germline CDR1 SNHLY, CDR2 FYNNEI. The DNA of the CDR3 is TGTGCCGAGACGGGTAACTATGGCTACACCTTC. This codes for CAETGNYGYTF.

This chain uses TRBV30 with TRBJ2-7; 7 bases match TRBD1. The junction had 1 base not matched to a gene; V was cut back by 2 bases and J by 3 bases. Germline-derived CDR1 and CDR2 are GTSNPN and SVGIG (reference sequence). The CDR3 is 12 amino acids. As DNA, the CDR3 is TGTGCCTGGAGTTCAGGGGGCTACGAGCAGTACTTC. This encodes CAWSSGGYEQYF.

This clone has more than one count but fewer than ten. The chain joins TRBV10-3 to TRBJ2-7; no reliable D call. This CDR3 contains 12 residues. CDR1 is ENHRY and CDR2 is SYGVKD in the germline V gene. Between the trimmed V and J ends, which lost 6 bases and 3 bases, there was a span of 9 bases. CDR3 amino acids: CAISATDYEQYF. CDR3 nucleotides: TGTGCCATCAGCGCAACAGACTACGAGCAGTACTTC.

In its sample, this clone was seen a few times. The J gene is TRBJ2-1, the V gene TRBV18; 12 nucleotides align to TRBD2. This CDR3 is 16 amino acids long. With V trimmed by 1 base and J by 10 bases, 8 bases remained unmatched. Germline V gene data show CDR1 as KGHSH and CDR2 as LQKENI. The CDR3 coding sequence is TGTGCCAGCTCACCACTTCTAGCGGGGGGGCGTATGGAGCAGTTCTTC. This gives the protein CASSPLLAGGRMEQFF.

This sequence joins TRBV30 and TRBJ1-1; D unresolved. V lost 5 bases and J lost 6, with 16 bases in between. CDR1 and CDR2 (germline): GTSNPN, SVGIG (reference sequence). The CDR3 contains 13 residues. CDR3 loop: CAWAGEWGAEAFF. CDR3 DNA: TGTGCCTGGGCCGGGGAGTGGGGAGCTGAAGCTTTCTTT.

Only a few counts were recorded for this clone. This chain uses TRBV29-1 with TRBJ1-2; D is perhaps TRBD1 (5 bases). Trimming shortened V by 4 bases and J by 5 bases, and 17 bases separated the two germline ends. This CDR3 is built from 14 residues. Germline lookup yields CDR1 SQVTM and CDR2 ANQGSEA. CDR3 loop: CSVVTGRALYGYTF. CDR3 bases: TGCAGCGTTGTAACGGGCAGGGCCTTATATGGCTACACCTTC.

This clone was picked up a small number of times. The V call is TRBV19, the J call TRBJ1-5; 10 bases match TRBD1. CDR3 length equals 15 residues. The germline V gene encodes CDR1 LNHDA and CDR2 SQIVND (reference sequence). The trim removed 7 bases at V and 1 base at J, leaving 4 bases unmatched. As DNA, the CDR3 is TGTGCCAGTACTCCGGACAGGGGGAGCAATCAGCCCCAGCATTTT. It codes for CASTPDRGSNQPQHF.

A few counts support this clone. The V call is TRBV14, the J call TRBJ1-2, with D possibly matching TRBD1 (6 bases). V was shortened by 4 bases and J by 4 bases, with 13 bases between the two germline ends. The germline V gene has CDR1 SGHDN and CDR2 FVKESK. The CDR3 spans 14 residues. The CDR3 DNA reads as TGTGCCAGCAGCCGGTGGGGGCACGGCTATGGCTACACCTTC. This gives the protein CASSRWGHGYGYTF.

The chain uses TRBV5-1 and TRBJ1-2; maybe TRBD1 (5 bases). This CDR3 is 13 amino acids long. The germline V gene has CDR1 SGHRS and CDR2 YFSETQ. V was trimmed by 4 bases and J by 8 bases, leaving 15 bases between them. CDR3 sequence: CASSVSGTQGYTF. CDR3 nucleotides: TGCGCCAGCAGCGTCTCCGGGACTCAGGGCTACACCTTC.

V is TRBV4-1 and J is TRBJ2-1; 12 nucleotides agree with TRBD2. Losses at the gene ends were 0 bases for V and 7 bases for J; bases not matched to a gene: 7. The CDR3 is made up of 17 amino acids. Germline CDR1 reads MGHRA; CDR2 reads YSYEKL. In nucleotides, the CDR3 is TGCGCCAGCAGCCAAGATAGGCTAGCGGGGGGGATTAATGAGCAGTTCTTC. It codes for CASSQDRLAGGINEQFF.

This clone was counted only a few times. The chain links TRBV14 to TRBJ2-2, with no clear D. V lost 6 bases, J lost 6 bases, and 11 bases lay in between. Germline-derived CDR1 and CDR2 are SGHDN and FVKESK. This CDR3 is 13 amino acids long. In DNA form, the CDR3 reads TGTGCCAGCAGGCAGGCGTCGTCCGGGGAGCTGTTTTTT. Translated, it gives CASRQASSGELFF.

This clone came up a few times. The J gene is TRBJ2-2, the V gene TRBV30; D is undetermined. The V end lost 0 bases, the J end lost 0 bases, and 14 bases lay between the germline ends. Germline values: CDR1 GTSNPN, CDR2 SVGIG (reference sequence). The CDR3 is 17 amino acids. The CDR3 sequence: CAWSVRRTYANTGELFF. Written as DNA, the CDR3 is TGTGCCTGGAGTGTACGACGGACCTACGCGAACACCGGGGAGCTGTTTTTT.

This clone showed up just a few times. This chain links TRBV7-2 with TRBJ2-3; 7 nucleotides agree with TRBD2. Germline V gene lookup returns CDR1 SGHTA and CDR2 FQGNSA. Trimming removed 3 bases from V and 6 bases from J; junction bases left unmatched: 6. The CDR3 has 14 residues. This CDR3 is CASSLTLAADTQYF. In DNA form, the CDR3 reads TGTGCCAGCAGCTTGACCCTAGCGGCCGATACGCAGTATTTT.

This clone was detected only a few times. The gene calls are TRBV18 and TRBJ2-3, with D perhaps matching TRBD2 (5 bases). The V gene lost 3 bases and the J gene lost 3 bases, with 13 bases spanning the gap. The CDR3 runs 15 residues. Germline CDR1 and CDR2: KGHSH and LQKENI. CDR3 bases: TGTGCCAGCTCACCCCTCGAGGAGGCGACAGATACGCAGTATTTT. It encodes CASSPLEEATDTQYF.